This entry is about one T cell receptor (beta chain). Its antigen is not known. CDR1 is SGHRS and CDR2 is YFSETQ in the germline V gene. With 5 bases removed from V and 0 bases from J, the gap between germline ends came to 6 bases. The CDR3 spans 14 residues. Viral peptide pools were used in the ViraFEST assay to expand antigen-specific CD4+ T cells, and sequencing came afterward. Upon completion of 10 to 11 days in culture, CD4+ T cells were isolated. Everyone in the study got two shots of either the BNT162b2 or mRNA-1273 vaccine. People in the vaccine group had not been infected with SARS-CoV-2 before, and their nucleocapsid antibodies were negative. Some 2 million PBMC were seeded per well and grown in the presence of about 10 IU/ml IL-2 and about 10 ug/ml peptides. The authors exchanged half the medium for IL-2 medium on days 3 and 7. The data were obtained in a study of vaccination effects on CD4 cells after COVID-19.

Sequencing used immunoSEQ multiplex PCR; TCRdb keeps in-frame clones, though not all of them. Of about 22,000 clones listed, approximately 70% were seen once; the top ten hold roughly 10%. The TCR originated in a human donor who received a COVID-19 vaccine. V is TRBV5-1 and J is TRBJ2-6; D is uncertain. Sequenced here: CD4+ T cells from PBMCs cultured with HCoV-NL63 spike peptides, sampled after COVID-19 vaccination. This CDR3 reads CASSSASGANVLTF. The CDR3 DNA reads TGCGCCAGCAGTTCCGCCTCTGGGGCCAACGTCCTGACTTTC. Full variable domain (rest looked up from reference TRBV5-1 and TRBJ2-6): KAGVTQTPRYLIKTRGQQVTLSCSPISGHRSVSWYQQTPGQGLQFLFEYFSETQRNKGNFPGRFSGRQFSNSRSEMNVSTLELGDSALYLCASSSASGANVLTFGAGSRLTVL.